The clone carrying this TCR beta chain was recorded a few times. The sample is drawn from a study of T cell repertoires in aging, cancer and after chemotherapy. Trimming removed 2 bases from V and 6 bases from J, with 8 bases in between. This CDR3 has 12 amino acids. The V gene's germline CDR1 is MNHEY and CDR2 SVGAGI. The template was genomic DNA from peripheral blood, not RNA. Multiplex touch-down PCR with TRB-A/B primers amplified rearranged V-D-J TRB sequences. TCRdb called the multiplex PCR reads again in MiXCR, with one record for every CDR3 protein. Seen here are some 10,000 distinct CDR3 sequences, about 42% observed once, and the top ten hold 6.5% to 8%.

The chain employs TRBV6-5 and TRBJ2-7; D gene unclear. Source material: blood. This TCR came from a human donor in good health. CDR3 amino acids: CASSYGRGEQYF. CDR3 coding DNA: TGTGCCAGCAGTTACGGACGTGGCGAGCAGTACTTC.